This T cell receptor (beta chain) comes out of a study of Graves' ophthalmopathy and Graves' hyperthyroidism. RNA transcripts yielded amplified TCR beta CDR3 regions. First-round RT-PCR employed HTBI primers, with a second-round multiplex PCR after it. TCRdb processed the multiplex PCR reads anew with MiXCR; each CDR3 protein has one entry. The sample lists 300,000 to 400,000 distinct CDR3 sequences, about 15% occurring once. This clonotype has at least ten counts. Trimming removed 0 bases from V and 4 bases from J, with 9 bases in between. Germline V gives CDR1 MNHEY, CDR2 SVGEGT. The length of the CDR3 is 14 residues.

The V gene is TRBV6-2 or TRBV6-3, the J gene TRBJ2-5; possible D gene TRBD1, 5 bases. The TCR comes from an adult woman with stable Graves' hyperthyroidism. Sequencing was done on a sample of peripheral blood. The CDR3 region has the DNA TGTGCCAGCAGTTACTCGAGTAGGGGAGAGACCCAGTACTTC. Protein sequence: CASSYSSRGETQYF.